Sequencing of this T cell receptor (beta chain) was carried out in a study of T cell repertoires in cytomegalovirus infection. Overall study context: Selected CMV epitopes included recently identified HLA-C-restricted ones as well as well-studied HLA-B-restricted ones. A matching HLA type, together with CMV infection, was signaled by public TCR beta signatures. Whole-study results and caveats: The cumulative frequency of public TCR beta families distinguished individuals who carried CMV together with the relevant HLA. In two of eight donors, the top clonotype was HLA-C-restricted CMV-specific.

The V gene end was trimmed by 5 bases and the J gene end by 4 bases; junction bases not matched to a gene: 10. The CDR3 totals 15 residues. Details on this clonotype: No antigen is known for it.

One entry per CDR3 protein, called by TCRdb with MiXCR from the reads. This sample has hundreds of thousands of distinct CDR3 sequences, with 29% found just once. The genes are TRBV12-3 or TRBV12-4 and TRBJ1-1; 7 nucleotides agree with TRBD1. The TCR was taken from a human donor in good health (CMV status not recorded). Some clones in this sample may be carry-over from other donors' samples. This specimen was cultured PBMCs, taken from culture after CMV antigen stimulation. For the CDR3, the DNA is TGTGCCAGCAGTCTTCGACAGGGACGGAGCACTGAAGCTTTCTTT. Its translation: CASSLRQGRSTEAFF.